What follows are 27 T cell receptor beta chains derived from one specimen sequenced in a study of blood T cell repertoires in COVID-19. Sequencing was performed with immunoSEQ multiplex PCR; in TCRdb, only in-frame clones are kept and a portion is missing. The sample carries 25,000 to 30,000 clones, about 90% recorded once. Specimen: peripheral blood. These TCRs come from a human donor in a cohort sampled during active COVID-19.

This clone turned up a few times. The chain carries TRBV2 and TRBJ2-7; 10 bases fit TRBD2. This CDR3 has 14 amino acids. J was trimmed by 4 bases and V by 6 bases; bases with no gene match: 6. In germline, CDR1 is SNHLY, CDR2 FYNNEI. The CDR3 region has the DNA TGTGCCAGCAGGGGGGGACTAGCGAGGTACGAGCAGTACTTC. Translating it yields CASRGGLARYEQYF.

This clone was counted a single time. This chain uses TRBV4-2 with TRBJ1-1, with 8 bases that match TRBD1. The CDR3 consists of 17 residues. The germline gives CDR1 LGHNA, CDR2 YNFKEQ. With V trimmed by 1 base and J by 5 bases, 12 bases remained unmatched. The chain's CDR3 is CASSQGVWQTGETEAFF. The CDR3 bases are TGTGCCAGCAGCCAAGGGGTTTGGCAGACAGGGGAGACTGAAGCTTTCTTT.

The chain carries TRBV10-1 and TRBJ2-2; 10 bases fit TRBD2. This CDR3 has 17 residues. The V gene end was trimmed by 3 bases and the J gene end by 3 bases; junction bases not matched to a gene: 7. The germline gives CDR1 WNHNN, CDR2 SYGVQD (reference sequence). CDR3 residues: CASSEGGLAGDTGELFF. The DNA for the CDR3 is TGCGCCAGCAGTGAAGGGGGGCTAGCGGGAGACACCGGGGAGCTGTTTTTT.

The rearrangement links TRBV6-5 to TRBJ2-7, with 8 bases fitting TRBD2. Germline values: CDR1 MNHEY, CDR2 SVGAGI. The CDR3 covers 16 residues. V trimming: 4 bases; J trimming: 4 bases; junction bases outside the gene matches: 12. The CDR3 protein is CASSLSMVSGRYEQYF. Here the CDR3 DNA reads TGTGCCAGCAGTTTGTCCATGGTGAGCGGGAGATACGAGCAGTACTTC.

The chain carries TRBV4-1 and TRBJ2-5; TRBD2 matches at 12 bases. The V segment lost 0 bases and the J segment 7 bases; nucleotides outside the gene matches: 12. Per the germline V gene, CDR1 is MGHRA and CDR2 is YSYEKL. The CDR3 sequence is 18 residues long. The CDR3 loop reads CASSQDPGLAGRGRTQYF. The CDR3 coding sequence is TGCGCCAGCAGCCAAGATCCAGGACTAGCGGGGCGCGGAAGGACCCAGTACTTC.

The J gene is TRBJ2-5, the V gene TRBV18, with 7 bases matching TRBD2. Germline assignment: CDR1 KGHSH and CDR2 LQKENI. This CDR3 region has 15 residues. Trimming at V came to 0 bases and at J to 4 bases, leaving 5 bases not matched to a gene. This chain's CDR3 is CASSPPGGIGETQYF. The CDR3, as DNA: TGTGCCAGCTCACCACCGGGGGGGATCGGAGAGACCCAGTACTTC.

The rearrangement links TRBV27 to TRBJ2-2, with D perhaps matching TRBD2 (6 bases). This CDR3 has 16 amino acids. Germline V lookup: CDR1 MNHEY, CDR2 SMNVEV (reference sequence). V was pared by 0 bases and J by 6 bases, with 14 bases between. The DNA for the CDR3 is TGTGCCAGCAGTTTATCGCGCGGGACTTTATCCGGGGAGCTGTTTTTT. It is translated as CASSLSRGTLSGELFF.

This clone was seen once. V and J are TRBV28 and TRBJ1-2; no clear D. Trimming took 2 bases from V and 3 from J, leaving 7 bases between them. The germline V gene has CDR1 MDHEN and CDR2 SYDVKM. The CDR3 runs to 13 residues. CDR3 nucleotide sequence: TGTGCCAGCAGTTTAGACCAGGACTATGGCTACACCTTC. Translation gives CASSLDQDYGYTF.

The chain has TRBV5-1 and TRBJ1-1, with 7 bases lining up with TRBD1. V was clipped by 3 bases and J by 3 bases; unmatched bases: 5. The CDR3 has 14 amino acids. Germline V gene data show CDR1 as SGHRS and CDR2 as YFSETQ. The CDR3 nucleotides are TGCGCCAGCAGCTACCAGGGGGTACACACTGAAGCTTTCTTT. Translating gives CASSYQGVHTEAFF.

The sample holds one count of this clone. The rearrangement uses TRBV10-3 and TRBJ2-2, with TRBD2 identical over 15 bases. Germline CDR1 and CDR2: ENHRY and SYGVKD. The CDR3 sequence is 17 residues long. The CDR3 loop is CAKWTDGLAGGTGELFF. Written as DNA, the CDR3 is TGTGCGAAGTGGACTGACGGACTAGCGGGAGGGACCGGGGAGCTGTTTTTT.

The sample holds one count of this clone. The chain employs TRBV18 and TRBJ2-1; D gene unclear. In germline, CDR1 is KGHSH, CDR2 LQKENI. The V end lost 0 bases, the J end lost 4 bases, and 7 bases lay between the germline ends. The CDR3 spans 14 residues. In nucleotides, the CDR3 is TGTGCCAGCTCACCACCGCCAGGATACAATGAGCAGTTCTTC. This codes for CASSPPPGYNEQFF. The variable domain in full, completed from reference TRBV18 and TRBJ2-1, reads NAGVMQNPRHLVRRRGQEARLRCSPMKGHSHVYWYRQLPEEGLKFMVYLQKENIIDESGMPKERFSAEFPKEGPSILRIQQVVRGDSAAYFCASSPPPGYNEQFFGPGTRLTVL.

This clone appeared once. The chain has TRBV3-1 (or the pseudogene TRBV3-2) and TRBJ2-4, with 7 bases identical to TRBD2. V lost 4 bases, J lost 8 bases, and 14 bases stayed unmatched. This CDR3 region has 16 residues. Germline values: CDR1 LGHDT, CDR2 YNNKEL (reference sequence). The CDR3 spells CASSLGTKSRGDIQYF. DNA of the CDR3: TGTGCCAGCAGCCTCGGGACCAAAAGCCGGGGGGACATTCAGTACTTC.

J is TRBJ2-1 and V is TRBV29-1; the D is unclear. This CDR3 is built from 17 residues. Per the germline V gene, CDR1 is SQVTM and CDR2 is ANQGSEA. The V gene lost 1 base and the J gene lost 8 bases, with 24 bases spanning the gap. CDR3 amino acids: CSVEGFSVRQRVDEQFF. The CDR3 nucleotides are TGCAGCGTTGAAGGTTTCTCCGTACGGCAGCGTGTCGATGAGCAGTTCTTC.

The genes are TRBV4-1 and TRBJ2-1; 10 bases are shared with TRBD2. The V gene's germline CDR1 is MGHRA and CDR2 YSYEKL. With 1 base clipped from V and 9 bases from J, the junction kept 18 bases outside the gene matches. The length of the CDR3 is 19 residues. This chain's CDR3 is CASSQVLSFTSGIVTEQFF. The CDR3 region has the DNA TGCGCCAGCAGCCAAGTTTTAAGTTTTACTAGCGGGATCGTTACTGAGCAGTTCTTC.

The genes are TRBV28 and TRBJ1-4, with 9 nucleotides matching TRBD1. Trimming cost V 4 bases and J 5 bases; bases outside gene matches: 5. From germline, CDR1 is MDHEN and CDR2 SYDVKM. The CDR3 spans 15 residues. The DNA of the CDR3 is TGTGCCAGCAGTTCGGCCGGGACAGGGAATGAAAAACTGTTTTTT. Translating gives CASSSAGTGNEKLFF.

The chain links TRBV18 to TRBJ2-2; 9 positions agree with TRBD2. The CDR3 covers 16 residues. The V gene's germline CDR1 is KGHSH and CDR2 LQKENI. The junction had 2 bases not matched to a gene; V was cut back by 2 bases and J by 1 base. CDR3 sequence reads: CASSPLLAGNTGELFF. CDR3 DNA sequence: TGTGCCAGCTCACCATTACTAGCGGGGAACACCGGGGAGCTGTTTTTT.

In its sample, this clone was seen a few times. This chain joins TRBV7-9 and TRBJ2-2; 7 nucleotides line up with TRBD1. The germline gives CDR1 SEHNR, CDR2 FQNEAQ (reference sequence). Trimming cost V 3 bases and J 6 bases; bases outside gene matches: 7. CDR3 length equals 15 residues. Here the CDR3 DNA reads TGTGCCAGCAGCTTCCGGGACAGAAGGGCCGGGGAGCTGTTTTTT. Translated: CASSFRDRRAGELFF.

The chain carries TRBV5-1 and TRBJ2-7; no clear D gene. Looked up from germline, CDR1 is SGHRS and CDR2 is YFSETQ. V lost 0 bases and J lost 6, with 13 bases in between. The CDR3 loop spans 14 amino acids. In DNA form, the CDR3 reads TGCGCCAGCAGCTTGGCCACCGTTCTTAGCGAGCAGTACTTC. The encoded protein is CASSLATVLSEQYF.

V is TRBV2 and J is TRBJ2-1; perhaps TRBD2 as D (5 bases). The CDR3 runs 16 residues. Germline V gives CDR1 SNHLY, CDR2 FYNNEI. V lost 7 bases and J 0 bases, leaving 16 bases between the germline ends. In DNA, the CDR3 is TGTGCCAGCAACGGGAATGGGATTTCCTCCTACAATGAGCAGTTCTTC. Residues: CASNGNGISSYNEQFF.

The J gene is TRBJ2-3, the V gene TRBV28; 10 bases align to TRBD2. This CDR3 contains 17 residues. Germline V gives CDR1 MDHEN, CDR2 SYDVKM. J was trimmed by 2 bases and V by 5 bases; bases with no gene match: 10. The CDR3 DNA is TGTGCCAGCAGTCCCGCGGTCCTAGCGGGAGACACAGATACGCAGTATTTT. Translating gives CASSPAVLAGDTDTQYF.

The chain employs TRBV2 and TRBJ2-7; tentative D call: TRBD1 (7 bases). V was pared by 11 bases and J by 7 bases, with 15 bases between. The CDR3 covers 11 residues. The V gene's germline CDR1 is SNHLY and CDR2 FYNNEI. CDR3 in DNA: TGTGCCGGGCAGGGGGAGGAGGAGCAGTACTTC. Its protein product is CAGQGEEEQYF.

This chain uses TRBV2 with TRBJ1-4; D is ambiguous. CDR3 length: 17 amino acids. V was clipped by 5 bases and J by 0 bases, with 16 bases between them. Per the germline V gene, CDR1 is SNHLY and CDR2 is FYNNEI. CDR3 DNA: TGTGCCAGCAGTAAAGGACGAGGCTTTGCAACTAATGAAAAACTGTTTTTT. Its protein is CASSKGRGFATNEKLFF.

The genes are TRBV6-6 and TRBJ2-7; perhaps TRBD2 as D (5 bases). V shed 4 bases and J shed 2 bases, with 12 bases lying between them. Germline CDR1 is MNHNY and CDR2 is SVGAGI (reference sequence). The CDR3 is 14 amino acids. The DNA of the CDR3 is TGTGCCAGCAGTTTACTGCCGGGGACCTACGAGCAGTACTTC. Its protein product is CASSLLPGTYEQYF.

V is TRBV5-1 and J is TRBJ1-1, with D uncertain. The V end was cut by 2 bases, the J end by 0 bases, with 8 bases between. Germline V gene data show CDR1 as SGHRS and CDR2 as YFSETQ. This CDR3 contains 14 residues. CDR3 sequence: CASSFRGLNTEAFF. The DNA of the CDR3 is TGCGCCAGCAGCTTTAGAGGCCTGAACACTGAAGCTTTCTTT.

The chain links TRBV6-6 to TRBJ2-7; 9 bases line up with TRBD1. Germline V gene lookup returns CDR1 MNHNY and CDR2 SVGAGI (reference sequence). The J segment lost 6 bases and the V segment lost 5 bases, leaving 14 bases of the junction unmatched. This CDR3 has 16 residues. In DNA form, the CDR3 reads TGTGCCAGCAGTCGACCCGGGACAGGGTTTTTGGGCGAGCAGTACTTC. This encodes CASSRPGTGFLGEQYF.

The chain carries TRBV4-2 and TRBJ2-7; 11 nucleotides agree with TRBD2. Germline values: CDR1 LGHNA, CDR2 YNFKEQ. J gave up 0 bases and V 1 base, and 5 bases lay outside the gene matches. This CDR3 spans 17 amino acids. CDR3 protein: CASSQGLAGGSSYEQYF. In DNA form, the CDR3 reads TGTGCCAGCAGCCAAGGGCTAGCGGGGGGTAGCTCCTACGAGCAGTACTTC.

This clone was detected once. The genes are TRBV21-1 and TRBJ2-4; the table's D call TRBD1 went unverified against the DNA. TRBV21-1 has pseudogene status. The CDR3 sequence is 21 residues long. This CDR3 reads CASSNGMPGQTSGGAKNIQYF. Here the CDR3 DNA reads TGTGCCAGCAGCAATGGAATGCCGGGACAGACCTCAGGGGGAGCCAAAAACATTCAGTACTTC.